This T cell receptor (beta chain) was identified in a study of molecular identifiers for immune sequencing clone quantification. The CDR3 length is 15 residues. J was trimmed by 7 bases and V by 2 bases; bases with no gene match: 8. Germline values: CDR1 LNHDA, CDR2 SQIVND (reference sequence). Via MiXCR, TCRdb re-called the PCR reads, giving one row per CDR3 protein. The sample has about 630,000 distinct CDR3 sequences; about 25% are singletons. Libraries for naive CD8 T cells, which were made from around 20,000 to 1,000,000 sorted cells, drew on 10%, 30% or 50% of the RNA. Naive CD8 T cell sorting was performed on the CD8+CD4-CCR7+CD45RA+ phenotype. This clonotype was seen a few times.

Sequenced sample: naive CD8+ T cells from blood, with Jurkat cell RNA spiked in. Described subset: FACS-sorted CD8+CD4-CCR7+CD45RA+ naive T cells. This receptor was identified in a human donor in good health. Some libraries in this study had Jurkat cell RNA spiked in. The rearrangement links TRBV19 to TRBJ2-1, with 7 bases fitting TRBD1. The CDR3 DNA follows: TGTGCCAGTAGTATAAGTTCCAGGGGGATAAATGAGCAGTTCTTC. Its protein is CASSISSRGINEQFF.